These T cell receptor beta chains were read from a single sample in a study of PD-L1 blockade in urothelial cancer. Sequenced by immunoSEQ multiplex PCR; TCRdb stores in-frame clones only, minus some. Of 55,000 or so clones listed, nearly 85% are singletons. The starting material was PBMCs, obtained around atezolizumab (anti-PD-L1) treatment. The receptors were gathered from a man aged 35 to 55 with urothelial cancer. The CDR3 runs from the conserved cysteine through the conserved F or W. Each record gives: J gene, D gene, V gene, clone size, CDR3 DNA, CDR3 protein. A D gene is named only where the DNA matches it firmly. For some rows the clone size is stated as once, few or many, or as a class when expanded; others skip it.

TRBJ2-7 | NA | TRBV11-3 | NA | TGTGCCAGCAGCTTCAACACCTTCCCCAACCTAGGGCAGTACTTC | CASSFNTFPNLGQYF
TRBJ2-7 | TRBD2 | TRBV15 | few | TGTGCCACCAGCGCTCGGCTAGCGGATTACGAGCAGTACTTC | CATSARLADYEQYF
TRBJ2-2 | NA | TRBV28 | NA | TGTGCCAGCAGTTTTCAGGGGCACCGGGAGCTGTTTTTT | CASSFQGHRELFF
TRBJ2-3 | TRBD2 | TRBV18 | NA | TGTGCCAGCTCACCTAGGACTAGCGGAAACACAGATACGCAGTATTTT | CASSPRTSGNTDTQYF
TRBJ2-7 | TRBD2 | TRBV13 | once | TGTGCCAGCAGCTTTTCCGCTAGCGGGAGAGGATACGAGCAGTACTTC | CASSFSASGRGYEQYF
TRBJ2-7 | TRBD2 | TRBV7-2 | NA | TGTGCCAGCAGTCTACCTCCTAGCGGAACGACCTACGAGCAGTACTTC | CASSLPPSGTTYEQYF
TRBJ1-2 | NA | TRBV7-9 | NA | TGTGCCAGCAGCTCGCCCCGGGAGGCTTCTTATGGCTACACCTTC | CASSSPREASYGYTF
TRBJ1-5 | NA | TRBV7-2 | once | TGTGCCAGCACCATCCAGGGAAGCAATCAGCCCCAGCATTTT | CASTIQGSNQPQHF
TRBJ1-4 | NA | TRBV30 | NA | TGTGCCTGGAAAGTTGCGGGGGCAAAACTGTTTTTT | CAWKVAGAKLFF
TRBJ1-1 | NA | TRBV7-9 | NA | TGTGCCAGCAGCCTCTCCCCCGCAGGTATGAACACTGAAGCTTTCTTT | CASSLSPAGMNTEAFF
TRBJ2-2 | NA | TRBV6-1 | NA | TGTGCCAGCAGTGAAGAGGGGGGGCACCGATCCGGGGAGCTGTTTTTT | CASSEEGGHRSGELFF
TRBJ1-2 | NA | TRBV6-5 | NA | TGTGCCAGCACGGTTTCTGAGAACTATGGCTACACCTTC | CASTVSENYGYTF
TRBJ2-7 | TRBD1 | TRBV19 | NA | TGTGCCAGTAGTATAGGCCGGGACAGGGGCCACGAGCAGTACTTC | CASSIGRDRGHEQYF
TRBJ2-5 | TRBD1 | TRBV5-1 | NA | TGCGCCAGCAGCTTGGGGGGGACAGGGAAAGAGACCCAGTACTTC | CASSLGGTGKETQYF
TRBJ2-2 | TRBD2 | TRBV30 | few | TGTGCCTGGAGTGTTCTAGCGGAGACCGGGGAGCTGTTTTTT | CAWSVLAETGELFF
TRBJ2-3 | TRBD1 | TRBV7-2 | NA | TGTGCCAGCAGCACCTGGGACAGTGCCGATACGCAGTATTTT | CASSTWDSADTQYF
TRBJ2-3 | NA | TRBV19 | NA | TGTGCCAGTAGTCGAGATAGCGGTTCGGGGGATACGCAGTATTTT | CASSRDSGSGDTQYF
TRBJ2-4 | TRBD1 | TRBV7-6 | NA | TGTGCCAGCAGCTCTCCCGGGACAGGGGTCATTCAGTACTTC | CASSSPGTGVIQYF